Below are 19 T cell receptor beta chains sequenced from a single sample in a study of T cell repertoires in cytomegalovirus infection. Via MiXCR, TCRdb re-called the reads, giving one row per CDR3 protein. The data contain 550,000 to 700,000 distinct CDR3 sequences, about 39% of them singletons. These receptors lack a known antigen. The source was cultured PBMCs, collected from culture after CMV antigen stimulation. The receptors were gathered from a human donor in good health (CMV status not recorded). Some clones in this sample may be carry-over from other donors' samples.

V and J are TRBV7-2 and TRBJ2-2; a possible D gene is TRBD1 (6 bases). Trimming cost V 5 bases and J 5 bases, with 12 bases left between them. The V gene's germline CDR1 is SGHTA and CDR2 FQGNSA. CDR3 length equals 14 residues. The chain's CDR3 is CASSLQGYTGELFF. CDR3 nucleotide sequence: TGTGCCAGCAGCCTCCAGGGGTATACCGGGGAGCTGTTTTTT.

This clonotype was detected only a few times. This chain connects TRBV11-3 to TRBJ2-1, with D tentatively TRBD2 (5 bases). Germline CDR1 reads SGHNT; CDR2 reads YENEEA. Between the trimmed V and J ends, which lost 10 bases and 8 bases, there was a span of 24 bases. The CDR3 is made up of 15 amino acids. The CDR3 loop is CAKRPGFSRHHEQFF. The CDR3 region has the DNA TGTGCCAAGCGGCCCGGATTCTCCCGGCACCATGAGCAGTTCTTC.

V gene TRBV29-1 combines with J gene TRBJ2-3, with D perhaps matching TRBD1 or TRBD2 (5 bases each). The CDR3 has 13 residues. V lost 4 bases and J 6 bases, leaving 14 bases between the germline ends. CDR1 SQVTM and CDR2 ANQGSEA come from the germline V gene. The CDR3 nucleotides are TGCAGCGTTGCATCGGGGCGCCGGGATACGCAGTATTTT. This translates into CSVASGRRDTQYF.

This clonotype was counted a few times. The gene calls are TRBV7-8 and TRBJ2-7; TRBD2 matches at 10 bases. The CDR3 spans 17 residues. V lost 4 bases and J lost 4; bases outside the gene matches: 13. Germline V gene sequence: CDR1 SGHVS, CDR2 FQNEAQ. The CDR3 DNA reads as TGTGCCAGCAGCTCCAATAGATTTGCTAGCGGGAGTTACGAGCAGTACTTC. It is translated as CASSSNRFASGSYEQYF. Based on the CDR3 plus reference TRBV7-8 and TRBJ2-7, the full variable domain is GAGVSQSPRYKVAKRGQDVALRCDPISGHVSLFWYQQALGQGPEFLTYFQNEAQLDKSGLPSDRFFAERPEGSVSTLKIQRTQQEDSAVYLCASSSNRFASGSYEQYFGPGTRLTVT.

This clonotype has only a few counts. The rearrangement uses TRBV12-3 or TRBV12-4 and TRBJ2-1, with 9 bases matching TRBD1. The V and J ends lost 5 bases and 4 bases, in that order; junction bases with no gene match: 3. CDR3 length equals 14 residues. DNA for the CDR3: TGTGCCAGCAGTCGGGACAGGGAATACAATGAGCAGTTCTTC. This codes for CASSRDREYNEQFF.

The gene calls are TRBV6-2 or TRBV6-3 and TRBJ2-1; 10 bases align to TRBD2. CDR3 length: 16 residues. Per the germline V gene, CDR1 is MNHEY and CDR2 is SVGEGT. With V trimmed by 5 bases and J by 7 bases, 11 bases remained unmatched. CDR3 sequence reads: CASSTPGSGRGNEQFF. In DNA form, the CDR3 reads TGTGCCAGCAGTACCCCAGGGAGCGGGAGGGGTAATGAGCAGTTCTTC.

This clonotype showed up just a few times. The V gene is TRBV12-3 or TRBV12-4, the J gene TRBJ1-2; D might be TRBD1 (6 bases). With 4 bases removed from V and 4 bases from J, the gap between germline ends came to 16 bases. This CDR3 has 15 residues. In DNA, the CDR3 is TGTGCCAGCAGTTCCCTTCGAACGGACAGCTATGGCTACACCTTC. It codes for CASSSLRTDSYGYTF.

The rearrangement uses TRBV10-3 and TRBJ2-5; D is undetermined. The length of the CDR3 is 14 residues. The V end lost 6 bases, the J end lost 4 bases, and 15 bases lay between the germline ends. The germline V gene encodes CDR1 ENHRY and CDR2 SYGVKD. Here the CDR3 reads CAIREASMGETQYF. In DNA, the CDR3 is TGTGCCATCAGAGAGGCCTCGATGGGAGAGACCCAGTACTTC.

The genes are TRBV12-3 or TRBV12-4 and TRBJ1-5, with a possible D match to TRBD1 (5 bases). CDR3 length equals 15 residues. V was shortened by 1 base and J by 2 bases, with 9 bases between the two germline ends. CDR3 loop: CASSLVRVGNQPQHF. The CDR3 DNA reads TGTGCCAGCAGTTTAGTCAGGGTTGGCAATCAGCCCCAGCATTTT.

The chain joins TRBV28 to TRBJ1-4; no reliable D call. CDR1 MDHEN and CDR2 SYDVKM come from the germline V gene. This CDR3 comprises 15 residues. V was clipped by 8 bases and J by 4 bases, with 17 bases between them. CDR3 DNA: TGTGCCAGCGAAGCGGTCGGGGTCAGTAATGAAAAACTGTTTTTT. This encodes CASEAVGVSNEKLFF.

This sequence joins TRBV6-6 and TRBJ2-7; 8 bases fit TRBD1. This CDR3 spans 15 amino acids. With 2 bases clipped from V and 5 bases from J, the junction kept 8 bases outside the gene matches. Germline V gene lookup returns CDR1 MNHNY and CDR2 SVGAGI (reference sequence). In DNA form, the CDR3 reads TGTGCCAGCAGTTACGGCAGGGGGCGTAAAAACGAGCAGTACTTC. Its protein is CASSYGRGRKNEQYF.

The chain is built from TRBV12-3 or TRBV12-4 and TRBJ1-5; 7 bases are a match to TRBD1. The CDR3 is 14 residues long. The V segment lost 6 bases and the J segment 7 bases; nucleotides outside the gene matches: 9. CDR3 protein: CASSPQGVSQPQHF. Here the CDR3 DNA reads TGTGCCAGCAGCCCGCAGGGGGTAAGCCAGCCCCAGCATTTT.

The chain employs TRBV19 and TRBJ2-4; possible D gene TRBD1, 7 bases. The CDR3 covers 16 residues. Trimming removed 6 bases from V and 6 bases from J, with 21 bases in between. CDR1 LNHDA and CDR2 SQIVND come from the germline V gene (reference sequence). CDR3 bases: TGTGCCAGTAGCCCCTGGGGCAGGGGGGATCGAAACATTCAGTACTTC. Residues: CASSPWGRGDRNIQYF. The full variable domain, in which reference TRBV19 and TRBJ2-4 provide the parts outside the CDR3, is DGGITQSPKYLFRKEGQNVTLSCEQNLNHDAMYWYRQDPGQGLRLIYYSQIVNDFQKGDIAEGYSVSREKKESFPLTVTSAQKNPTAFYLCASSPWGRGDRNIQYFGAGTRLSVL.

Here the CDR3 reads CASSIAGPQDIQYF. Here the CDR3 DNA reads TGTGCCAGTAGTATAGCTGGACCCCAAGACATTCAGTACTTC. The chain carries TRBV19 and TRBJ2-4; D remains ambiguous. V lost 1 base and J 8 bases, leaving 12 bases between the germline ends. The length of the CDR3 is 14 residues. From germline, CDR1 is LNHDA and CDR2 SQIVND (reference sequence).

This chain uses TRBV7-9 with TRBJ2-1; 9 nucleotides match TRBD2. The CDR3 contains 16 residues. The germline gives CDR1 SEHNR, CDR2 FQNEAQ (reference sequence). Trimming took 5 bases from V and 7 from J; bases not matched to a gene: 12. The CDR3 loop reads CASSPWGGGASNEQFF. The DNA for the CDR3 is TGTGCCAGCAGCCCGTGGGGCGGGGGGGCAAGTAATGAGCAGTTCTTC.

The chain combines TRBV7-9 with TRBJ2-3; no firm D call. Germline CDR1 and CDR2: SEHNR and FQNEAQ (reference sequence). V was pared by 1 base and J by 4 bases, with 15 bases between. The CDR3 extends over 16 amino acids. The CDR3 region has the DNA TGTGCCAGCAGCTTAGTGGGTGGCTATTCTCCAGATACGCAGTATTTT. It is translated as CASSLVGGYSPDTQYF. The full variable domain, with the rest looked up from reference TRBV7-9 and TRBJ2-3, is DTGVSQNPRHKITKRGQNVTFRCDPISEHNRLYWYRQTLGQGPEFLTYFQNEAQLEKSRLLSDRFSAERPKGSFSTLEIQRTEQGDSAMYLCASSLVGGYSPDTQYFGPGTRLTVL.

The rearrangement uses TRBV6-2 or TRBV6-3 and TRBJ2-2; no firm D call. The CDR3 totals 14 residues. Germline-derived CDR1 and CDR2 are MNHEY and SVGEGT. V gave up 6 bases and J gave up 6 bases, with 14 bases separating them. CDR3 residues: CASSLLRKPGELFF. CDR3 coding DNA: TGTGCCAGCAGCTTACTACGTAAACCCGGGGAGCTGTTTTTT.

The chain links TRBV6-6 to TRBJ1-4; TRBD1 might be the D (6 bases). The CDR3 totals 15 residues. Per germline, CDR1 MNHNY and CDR2 SVGAGI (reference sequence). The V and J ends lost 5 bases and 10 bases respectively, with 20 bases between them. The CDR3 loop is CASSARQASASKLFF. In DNA, the CDR3 is TGTGCCAGCAGTGCCCGACAGGCTTCCGCCTCAAAACTGTTTTTT.

The V gene is TRBV7-2, the J gene TRBJ2-1; TRBD1 agrees at 9 bases. Germline values: CDR1 SGHTA, CDR2 FQGNSA. The CDR3 contains 20 residues. Trimming cost V 4 bases and J 0 bases; bases outside gene matches: 16. CDR3 loop: CASSSAWDRVLSSSYNEQFF. CDR3 bases: TGTGCCAGCAGCTCGGCGTGGGACAGGGTATTGTCGAGCTCCTACAATGAGCAGTTCTTC. Drawing the rest from reference TRBV7-2 and TRBJ2-1, the complete variable domain is GAGVSQSPSNKVTEKGKDVELRCDPISGHTALYWYRQSLGQGLEFLIYFQGNSAPDKSGLPSDRFSAERTGGSVSTLTIQRTQQEDSAVYLCASSSAWDRVLSSSYNEQFFGPGTRLTVL.